This TCR beta chain was sequenced in a study of blood T cell repertoires in COVID-19. Study information: The United States, Italy and Spain provided the acute and convalescent COVID-19 samples. The analysed material was cDNA or gDNA that came from T cells, B-cell-depleted T cells, or PBMCs.

Source study methods: Nucleated cell number was recorded as an estimate derived from reference gene primer amplification. Profiling relied on immunoSEQ multiplex PCR, and the TCRdb table lists in-frame clones only, not all of them. V and J calls and clone size are as listed in that table; D and trimming were resolved from the DNA. The top ten hold roughly 4% of the sample, which has 250,000 to 300,000 clones, around 87% seen once. The source material was peripheral blood. The clonotype was recovered from a man aged 18 to 29 with active or convalescent COVID-19.

The CDR3, as DNA: TGCAGCGTTGCGGGACTCCTGAATGAGCAGTTCTTC. The encoded protein is CSVAGLLNEQFF. The chain carries TRBV29-1 and TRBJ2-1; maybe TRBD2 (6 bases). The CDR3 length is 12 residues. Trimming stripped 4 bases from V and 7 bases from J, with 11 bases between. Germline lookup yields CDR1 SQVTM and CDR2 ANQGSEA.